The 18 T cell receptor beta chains below were found in one sample sequenced in a study of OX40 agonist ivuxolimab in advanced cancers. Generated by immunoSEQ multiplex PCR, the TCRdb table keeps only in-frame clones and is missing some. The sample consists of 43,000 or so clones, roughly 90% of them appearing once. The specimen comprised CD4+ or CD8+ T cells sorted from blood, sampled in a trial of the OX40 agonist ivuxolimab. These receptor sequences come from an adult with an advanced solid tumor such as melanoma, head and neck, liver or kidney cancer.

This clone was counted once. The rearrangement links TRBV10-2 to TRBJ1-2; D is unclear. Germline CDR1 WSHSY, CDR2 SAAADI. The V end lost 7 bases, the J end lost 2 bases, and 8 bases lay between the germline ends. The CDR3 runs 12 residues. The CDR3 loop reads CASNSGNYGYTF. CDR3 in DNA: TGCGCCAGCAACTCAGGCAACTATGGCTACACCTTC.

The CDR3 coding sequence is TGTGCCAGCAGCTCCCGCCAGTCGCCCCGTCGTGGCTACACCTTC. It specifies CASSSRQSPRRGYTF. The chain recombines TRBV5-6 with TRBJ1-2; D is unresolved. The germline CDR1 and CDR2 sequences are SGHDT and YYEEEE. This CDR3 region has 15 residues. V gave up 3 bases and J gave up 7 bases, with 19 bases separating them.

The rearrangement joins TRBV23-1 to TRBJ1-5, with a possible D match to TRBD1 (6 bases). TRBV23-1 falls under the ORF class, with uncertain function. The CDR3 covers 18 residues. The germline V and J ends were trimmed by 0 bases and 2 bases, with 17 bases remaining between them. This chain's CDR3 is CASSQSGGERVCNQPQHF. The CDR3 DNA reads as TGCGCCAGCAGTCAATCAGGGGGGGAACGGGTTTGCAATCAGCCCCAGCATTTT.

The chain combines TRBV27 with TRBJ1-1, with D possibly TRBD1 on 5 matching bases. Germline CDR1 and CDR2: MNHEY and SMNVEV (reference sequence). Deletions cut 2 bases from V and 6 bases from J, with 13 bases between. The CDR3 spans 14 residues. CDR3 amino acids: CASSLIRGWAEAFF. CDR3 sequence (DNA): TGTGCCAGCAGTTTAATACGGGGGTGGGCTGAAGCTTTCTTT.

By sample share, this clone is medium-sized. The CDR3 nucleotides read TGTGCCAGCAGCTCCCGCGGGACGGAAAGCACAGATACGCAGTATTTT. It translates to CASSSRGTESTDTQYF. V usage is TRBV7-9 and J usage is TRBJ2-3; the D gene is possibly TRBD2 (6 bases). Germline CDR1 and CDR2: SEHNR and FQNEAQ (reference sequence). V lost 4 bases and J lost 0, with 14 bases in between. The CDR3 is 16 residues long.

This sequence joins TRBV2 and TRBJ2-6, with TRBD1 as a possible D gene (5 bases). Trimming took 6 bases from V and 3 from J, leaving 24 bases between them. The CDR3 loop spans 19 amino acids. The V gene's germline CDR1 is SNHLY and CDR2 FYNNEI. The CDR3 region is CASRTDISESQGGANVLTF. The CDR3 region has the DNA TGTGCCAGCAGAACGGACATCAGCGAGAGCCAGGGTGGGGCCAACGTCCTGACTTTC.

In nucleotides, the CDR3 is TGCGCCAGCAGCAATCCTGGGACTAGCGGGAGCGAGCAGTACTTC. Its translation: CASSNPGTSGSEQYF. The chain combines TRBV5-1 with TRBJ2-5; the match to TRBD2 covers 14 bases. The J call may be incorrect, as the DNA end agrees better with TRBJ2-7. CDR3 length equals 15 residues. CDR1 is SGHRS and CDR2 is YFSETQ in the germline V gene.

This chain links TRBV28 with TRBJ1-4; D is possibly TRBD1 (5 bases). V shed 5 bases and J shed 7 bases, with 20 bases lying between them. There are 16 residues in the CDR3. CDR1 MDHEN and CDR2 SYDVKM come from the germline V gene. The CDR3 DNA is TGTGCCAGCAGTCCGCCGGGGCCTCTGGGTCGTGAAAAACTGTTTTTT. Translated, it gives CASSPPGPLGREKLFF.

The rearrangement links TRBV4-2 to TRBJ1-2; TRBD1 might be the D (5 bases). V shed 0 bases and J shed 7 bases, with 21 bases lying between them. CDR3 length: 17 residues. Germline lookup yields CDR1 LGHNA and CDR2 YNFKEQ. The CDR3 region is CASSQEIRDSKRGGYTF. The CDR3 coding sequence is TGTGCCAGCAGCCAAGAGATCCGGGACTCTAAGAGGGGTGGCTACACCTTC.

The gene calls are TRBV6-5 and TRBJ2-3, with D unclear. The CDR3 runs to 14 residues. Germline V gene sequence: CDR1 MNHEY, CDR2 SVGAGI. Trimming took off 0 bases at V and 4 bases at J, with 8 bases between the two ends. The CDR3 spells CASSYSLRADTQYF. CDR3 nucleotides: TGTGCCAGCAGTTACTCCTTACGGGCAGATACGCAGTATTTT.

CDR3 in DNA: TGCGCCAGCAGCCAAGAATGGAGCGGAGGATACCTCGAGCAGTACTTC. It specifies CASSQEWSGGYLEQYF. The chain recombines TRBV4-1 with TRBJ2-7, with D perhaps TRBD2 (5 bases). CDR1 is MGHRA, CDR2 YSYEKL, per germline. The V gene lost 0 bases and the J gene lost 6 bases, with 18 bases spanning the gap. This CDR3 region has 16 residues.

This chain connects TRBV9 to TRBJ2-2; maybe TRBD1 (6 bases). This CDR3 spans 17 amino acids. Trimming left V 4 bases short and J 4 bases short, with 20 bases between. Germline CDR1 reads SGDLS; CDR2 reads YYNGEE. The CDR3 nucleotides read TGTGCCAGCAGCTCCCGCGCCAGGGACACGAGCACCGGGGAGCTGTTTTTT. Translation gives CASSSRARDTSTGELFF.

This chain uses TRBV7-3 with TRBJ2-1; 11 bases fit TRBD2. The CDR3 is 15 amino acids. After removal of 5 bases from V and 9 bases from J, the junction contained 9 bases not matched to a gene. CDR1 is SGHTA, CDR2 FQGTGA, per germline. The CDR3 DNA sequence: TGTGCCAGCAGCCAAACTAGCGGGAGCATAGGTGAGCAGTTCTTC. This codes for CASSQTSGSIGEQFF.

V gene TRBV27 combines with J gene TRBJ2-2; D is undetermined. Trimming took off 5 bases at V and 4 bases at J, with 17 bases between the two ends. Germline lookup yields CDR1 MNHEY and CDR2 SMNVEV (reference sequence). CDR3 size: 16 residues. The CDR3 sequence is CASSLHVGPVTGELFF. CDR3 sequence (DNA): TGTGCCAGCAGTCTCCACGTAGGGCCGGTCACCGGGGAGCTGTTTTTT.

The chain has TRBV7-2 and TRBJ2-1, with 13 nucleotides matching TRBD2. The V gene end was trimmed by 7 bases and the J gene end by 6 bases; junction bases not matched to a gene: 6. The CDR3 spans 15 residues. Germline V lookup: CDR1 SGHTA, CDR2 FQGNSA. CDR3 DNA sequence: TGTGCCAGCACCCAGGGACTAGCGGGAATCAATGAGCAGTTCTTC. Protein sequence: CASTQGLAGINEQFF. The full variable domain, completed using reference TRBV7-2 and TRBJ2-1, is GAGVSQSPSNKVTEKGKDVELRCDPISGHTALYWYRQSLGQGLEFLIYFQGNSAPDKSGLPSDRFSAERTGGSVSTLTIQRTQQEDSAVYLCASTQGLAGINEQFFGPGTRLTVL.

CDR3 protein: CASRIGAGGTGELFF. In DNA, the CDR3 is TGTGCCAGTCGGATAGGGGCCGGTGGGACCGGGGAGCTGTTTTTT. This chain connects TRBV2 to TRBJ2-2; tentatively, D is TRBD1 (5 bases). Per germline, CDR1 SNHLY and CDR2 FYNNEI. The CDR3 has 15 residues. V dropped 9 bases and J dropped 5 bases, with 19 bases sitting between them.

The chain combines TRBV5-4 with TRBJ2-4, with unresolved D. Germline V gene sequence: CDR1 SGHNT, CDR2 YYREEE (reference sequence). Trimming stripped 5 bases from V and 0 bases from J, with 12 bases between. The CDR3 spans 15 residues. CDR3 protein: CASSFDPVAKNIQYF. CDR3 in DNA: TGTGCCAGCAGTTTCGATCCGGTAGCCAAAAACATTCAGTACTTC.

This chain uses TRBV4-2 with TRBJ1-1, with TRBD1 matching 7 bases. Germline V lookup: CDR1 LGHNA, CDR2 YNFKEQ. The CDR3 contains 15 residues. After removal of 4 bases from V and 6 bases from J, the junction contained 11 bases not matched to a gene. CDR3 sequence (DNA): TGTGCCAGCAGCCCTTACCAGGGGGGAAGCGCTGAAGCTTTCTTT. It specifies CASSPYQGGSAEAFF.